The 8 T cell receptor beta chains below come from one sample, sequenced in a study of CD8 T cells in Susac syndrome. After extraction with the RNeasy kit, about 0.5 to 1 ug of the RNA was reverse transcribed using random hexamers. TCRdb independently ran MiXCR on the immunoSEQ multiplex PCR reads; one entry per CDR3 protein. The sample lists some 130,000 distinct CDR3 sequences, about 94% occurring once. Specimen: CD4+ T cells from PBMCs. The receptors stem from a human donor with multiple sclerosis.

The chain uses TRBV7-2 and TRBJ2-2; 9 bases agree with TRBD1. The CDR3 has 15 amino acids. Germline V gene data show CDR1 as SGHTA and CDR2 as FQGNSA. The ends lost 2 bases at V and 3 bases at J; junction bases unmatched: 1. The DNA for the CDR3 is TGTGCCAGCAGCTTACGGACAGGGGACACCGGGGAGCTGTTTTTT. Its translation is CASSLRTGDTGELFF.

The chain carries TRBV4-2 and TRBJ2-6, with 15 bases identical to TRBD2. The germline V gene encodes CDR1 LGHNA and CDR2 YNFKEQ. The length of the CDR3 is 21 residues. The V segment lost 0 bases and the J segment 4 bases; nucleotides outside the gene matches: 10. The CDR3 protein is CASSQDGEGLAGGPGANVLTF. CDR3 DNA sequence: TGTGCCAGCAGCCAAGATGGAGAAGGACTAGCGGGGGGGCCCGGGGCCAACGTCCTGACTTTC.

The rearrangement links TRBV7-9 to TRBJ1-4; no firm D call. Germline lookup yields CDR1 SEHNR and CDR2 FQNEAQ (reference sequence). Trimming shortened V by 3 bases and J by 0 bases, and 5 bases separated the two germline ends. The CDR3 has 14 amino acids. CDR3 region: CASSFQATNEKLFF. The CDR3 nucleotides are TGTGCCAGCAGCTTCCAGGCAACTAATGAAAAACTGTTTTTT.

This clonotype appeared once. This CDR3 is CASSHLGTSEKLFF. The CDR3 DNA follows: TGTGCCAGCAGCCATCTTGGGACTTCTGAAAAACTGTTTTTT. The J gene is TRBJ1-4, the V gene TRBV3-1; D perhaps matches TRBD1 (5 bases). CDR1 LGHDT and CDR2 YNNKEL come from the germline V gene (reference sequence). The V gene lost 3 bases and the J gene lost 7 bases, with 12 bases spanning the gap. The CDR3 extends over 14 amino acids.

J is TRBJ2-2 and V is TRBV18, with TRBD1 matching over 7 bases. J gave up 0 bases and V 1 base, and 5 bases lay outside the gene matches. Germline CDR1 is KGHSH and CDR2 is LQKENI. The CDR3 runs to 17 residues. The CDR3 DNA follows: TGTGCCAGCTCACCACTTCCAACAGGGGCGAACACCGGGGAGCTGTTTTTT. Its translation: CASSPLPTGANTGELFF.

V and J are TRBV5-1 and TRBJ1-1; 8 nucleotides align to TRBD1. CDR3 length equals 14 residues. Germline CDR1 and CDR2: SGHRS and YFSETQ. J lost 1 base, V lost 4 bases, and 3 bases had no gene match. The CDR3 bases are TGCGCCAGCAGCCCGACAGGGGCGAACACTGAAGCTTTCTTT. Amino acids: CASSPTGANTEAFF.

A word on this clonotype: Sequence at one end of the junction differs from germline and may be a read error. The gene calls are TRBV7-9 and TRBJ2-3; D is possibly TRBD2 (5 bases). Germline values: CDR1 SEHNR, CDR2 FQNEAQ (reference sequence). The CDR3 consists of 15 residues. Here the CDR3 reads CASSLGSGRTDTQFF. CDR3 sequence (DNA): TGTGCCAGCAGCTTAGGAAGCGGACGCACAGATACGCAGTTTTTT.

V usage is TRBV5-4 and J usage is TRBJ1-1; TRBD1 is a possible D gene (5 bases). The CDR3 spans 15 residues. CDR1 and CDR2 from the germline V gene are SGHNT and YYREEE (reference sequence). Trimming shortened V by 4 bases and J by 2 bases, and 15 bases separated the two germline ends. The CDR3 DNA sequence: TGTGCCAGCAGCCGGGCGGGGGACGGAAACACTGAAGCTTTCTTT. Protein product: CASSRAGDGNTEAFF.